This T cell receptor beta chain was identified in a study of blood T cell repertoires in COVID-19. About the research overall: Collection of acute and convalescent COVID-19 samples took place in the United States, Italy and Spain.

In the original processing: Amplification of reference gene primers was used by the study to estimate nucleated cell counts. The table came from immunoSEQ multiplex PCR; TCRdb's copy has only in-frame clones and leaves some out. V and J calls and clone size are given by that table; D and trimming were obtained from the DNA. Of roughly 480,000 clones listed, roughly 87% were seen once; the top ten hold roughly 1%. The CDR3 loop spans 15 amino acids. Losses at the gene ends were 0 bases for V and 16 bases for J; bases not matched to a gene: 14. CDR1 and CDR2 from the germline V gene are SGHAT and FQNNGV.

This receptor was identified in a man aged 18 to 29 with COVID-19, enrolled during active disease. Sequencing was performed on peripheral blood. The chain recombines TRBV11-2 with TRBJ2-1, with 8 bases that match TRBD2. The CDR3 coding sequence is TGTGCCAGCAGCTTAGAGGCGAGGCGGGGGGACCTGGTTTTCTTC. Translated, it gives CASSLEARRGDLVFF.